This T cell receptor beta chain appears in the sequencing data of a study of CD8+CD57+ T cells in acquired aplastic anemia. Patients selected for sequencing had displayed CD8+CD57+ cell expansion by flow cytometry. This clonotype was observed at least ten times. What it binds is unknown. The study, taken as a whole, reports: No significant difference in CD8+ Simpson's diversity was found between patients and controls. The study identified 25 to 30 CD8+ CDR3 sequences shared by patients and controls.

Trimming removed 5 bases from V and 4 bases from J; junction bases left unmatched: 7. The length of the CDR3 is 17 residues. CDR1 and CDR2 (germline): SGHVS, FNYEAQ. Genomic DNA templated the TCR beta VDJ and CDR3 profiling. Via MiXCR, TCRdb re-called the reads, giving one row per CDR3 protein. The table records 260,000 or so distinct CDR3 sequences, approximately 50% of them present only once. V gene TRBV7-6 combines with J gene TRBJ2-3, with 15 bases that match TRBD2. The receptor was isolated from a human donor with aplastic anemia. Sequences were obtained from sorted CD4+, CD8+, or CD8+CD57+ T cells (not recorded which) from PBMCs. CDR3 sequence reads: CASSLWTSGGGADTQYF. CDR3 DNA sequence: TGTGCCAGCAGCCTGTGGACTAGCGGGGGGGGGGCAGATACGCAGTATTTT.